This T cell receptor (beta chain) appears in the sequencing data of a study of brain T cells in children with intractable seizures. V lost 5 bases to trimming and J lost 0 bases; unmatched junction nucleotides: 5. CDR3 length: 15 amino acids. CDR1 and CDR2 (germline): WSHSY, SAAADI. Time point described: blood from clinic visit 5 months post-surgery; TSC patient then seizure free. Before surgery, patients took at least one anti-epileptic drug. Profiling relied on immunoSEQ multiplex PCR, and the TCRdb table lists in-frame clones only, not all of them. The data contain 340,000 or so clones, nearly 95% of them seen just once; the ten biggest clones take up about 5.8%.

This chain uses TRBV10-2 with TRBJ2-7; 9 bases agree with TRBD2. Sequenced here: peripheral blood, sampled roughly 5 months after surgery. The sequence derives from a boy in the first two years of life with tuberous sclerosis and intractable seizures. The CDR3 DNA reads TGCGCCAGCAGTCCAGCGGGAGGTCTCTCCTACGAGCAGTACTTC. The encoded protein is CASSPAGGLSYEQYF.